The 21 T cell receptor beta chains given below trace back to one sample, sequenced in a study of metastatic and nonmetastatic thyroid tumors. With MiXCR, TCRdb called clones anew from the PCR reads. The sample yields around 6,400 clones, roughly 16% seen once. All patients reached thyroid surgery having received no treatment beforehand. Input material: tumor tissue. The receptors stem from a male donor with papillary thyroid cancer or a benign thyroid nodule (not recorded which). Some clones in this sample may be carry-over from other donors' samples.

This clone was counted many times. The J gene is TRBJ2-4, the V gene TRBV11-2; 9 positions agree with TRBD1. This CDR3 has 16 amino acids. Losses at the gene ends were 4 bases for V and 1 base for J; bases not matched to a gene: 5. Germline lookup yields CDR1 SGHAT and CDR2 FQNNGV. As DNA, the CDR3 is TGTGCCAGCAGCTCGGGACAGGGAACGGCCAAAAACATTCAGTACTTC. Translating gives CASSSGQGTAKNIQYF.

In this sample, this clone turned up a few times. This sequence joins TRBV19 and TRBJ1-6; D is unclear. The CDR3 runs to 16 residues. V was clipped by 3 bases and J by 0 bases, with 9 bases between them. From germline, CDR1 is LNHDA and CDR2 SQIVND (reference sequence). CDR3 loop: CASSISHDSYNSPLHF. CDR3 nucleotide sequence: TGTGCCAGTAGTATTTCCCACGACTCCTATAATTCACCCCTCCACTTT.

The chain employs TRBV4-2 and TRBJ2-2, with D maybe TRBD1 (6 bases). The CDR3 has 15 amino acids. In germline, CDR1 is LGHNA, CDR2 YNFKEQ. The germline V and J ends were trimmed by 5 bases and 2 bases, with 12 bases remaining between them. The CDR3 loop reads CASSSWTANTGELFF. The DNA of the CDR3 is TGTGCCAGCAGCTCCTGGACAGCAAACACCGGGGAGCTGTTTTTT.

This clone is deemed medium-sized. The gene calls are TRBV12-3 or TRBV12-4 and TRBJ2-7; D may be TRBD1 (6 bases). V shed 6 bases and J shed 0 bases, with 9 bases lying between them. The CDR3 has 13 residues. The CDR3 DNA follows: TGTGCCAGCAGACTGGACAGCTCCTACGAGCAGTACTTC. Amino acids: CASRLDSSYEQYF.

Concerning this clone itself: The junction departs from the called germline gene at one end, perhaps through a read error. The chain carries TRBV12-3 or TRBV12-4 and TRBJ2-2; 9 bases match TRBD2. The CDR3 contains 15 residues. The CDR3 sequence: CASSLAGTNTGELFF. DNA of the CDR3: TGTGCCAGCAGTCTAGCGGGAACGAACACCGGGGAGCTGTTTTTT.

CDR3: CASSLESSGGRTDTQHF. The CDR3 DNA is TGTGCCAGCAGCTTGGAGTCTAGCGGGGGCCGCACAGATACGCAGCATTTT. J is TRBJ2-3 and V is TRBV5-6; D perhaps matches TRBD1 (6 bases). The J call may not be correct, given that the DNA end is closer to TRBJ1-5. The CDR3 consists of 17 residues. Germline V CDR1 and CDR2: SGHDT, YYEEEE.

By share, this clone ranks as medium-sized. V usage is TRBV7-2 and J usage is TRBJ2-3, with a possible D match to TRBD2 (5 bases). Germline loops: CDR1 SGHTA, CDR2 FQGNSA. This CDR3 region has 14 residues. The CDR3 DNA follows: TGTGCAGTAGGGAGTCGGATGGGAAAAGATACGCAGTATTTT. Translation gives CAVGSRMGKDTQYF.

In its sample, this clone was seen many times. The rearrangement uses TRBV6-2 or TRBV6-3 and TRBJ2-2, with D perhaps matching TRBD1 (6 bases). Germline V gives CDR1 MNHEY, CDR2 SVGEGT. Trimming cost V 5 bases and J 3 bases, with 13 bases left between them. The CDR3 runs 15 residues. The CDR3 loop reads CASSTNRAHTGELFF. In DNA form, the CDR3 reads TGTGCCAGCAGTACCAACAGGGCGCACACCGGGGAGCTGTTTTTT.

This rearrangement joins TRBV19 to TRBJ1-5; no definite D call. CDR3 size: 13 residues. The V gene lost 5 bases and the J gene lost 4 bases, with 9 bases spanning the gap. Germline V lookup: CDR1 LNHDA, CDR2 SQIVND (reference sequence). The CDR3 bases are TGTGCCAGTAGTGGAGGTTGGAATCAGCCCCAGCATTTT. It translates to CASSGGWNQPQHF.

J is TRBJ2-5 and V is TRBV7-8; D unresolved. The germline V gene encodes CDR1 SGHVS and CDR2 FQNEAQ. CDR3 length: 13 amino acids. V was clipped by 1 base and J by 3 bases, with 6 bases between them. CDR3 region: CASSLGGKETQYF. Here the CDR3 DNA reads TGTGCCAGCAGCTTAGGGGGAAAAGAGACCCAGTACTTC.

In this sample, this clone is medium-sized (0.01 to 0.1%). J is TRBJ2-7 and V is TRBV6-1; the D gene is possibly TRBD1 (6 bases). V lost 4 bases to trimming and J lost 4 bases, with 17 bases between them. Germline CDR1 is MNHNS and CDR2 is SASEGT. This CDR3 contains 15 residues. The CDR3 is CASSGFWGPAYEQYF. The CDR3 region has the DNA TGTGCCAGCAGTGGATTTTGGGGGCCCGCTTACGAGCAGTACTTC.

The V call is TRBV5-1, the J call TRBJ2-5, with 13 nucleotides matching TRBD2. Germline values: CDR1 SGHRS, CDR2 YFSETQ. The CDR3 contains 16 residues. The ends lost 4 bases at V and 1 base at J; junction bases unmatched: 4. CDR3 protein: CASSPGLAGAQETQYF. The DNA of the CDR3 is TGCGCCAGCAGCCCAGGACTAGCGGGAGCCCAAGAGACCCAGTACTTC.

This clone showed up many times. Here the CDR3 reads CSVGGVETQYF. DNA of the CDR3: TGCAGCGTGGGGGGGGTGGAGACCCAGTACTTC. The chain recombines TRBV29-1 with TRBJ2-5; TRBD2 agrees at 7 bases. The CDR3 has 11 amino acids. Germline CDR1 reads SQVTM; CDR2 reads ANQGSEA. Germline trimming cut 6 bases from V and 5 bases from J; bases unmatched to any gene: 3.

This clone was seen ten or more times. The rearrangement joins TRBV12-3 or TRBV12-4 to TRBJ2-4; 11 bases agree with TRBD2. The ends lost 5 bases at V and 9 bases at J; junction bases unmatched: 3. CDR3 length: 13 residues. CDR3: CASSPGTSGIQYF. The DNA for the CDR3 is TGTGCCAGCAGTCCCGGGACTAGCGGCATTCAGTACTTC.

A word on this clone: A much more abundant neighbour one base away suggests this may be a read error. Lacking the conserved final phenylalanine or tryptophan, this CDR3 likely reflects a read error. This rearrangement joins TRBV7-9 to TRBJ2-2; no clear D. V lost 11 bases, J lost 1 base, and 14 bases lay in between. This CDR3 is built from 14 residues. CDR1 and CDR2 from the germline V gene are SEHNR and FQNEAQ (reference sequence). CDR3 loop: CAQTWELNTGELFL. The CDR3 coding sequence is TGTGCCCAAACCTGGGAATTGAACACCGGGGAGCTGTTTCTT.

Many counts were recorded for this clone. The CDR3 spells CASSQGTSANTGELFF. For the CDR3, the DNA is TGTGCCAGCAGCCAAGGGACTAGCGCAAACACCGGGGAGCTGTTTTTT. The V gene is TRBV3-1, the J gene TRBJ2-2, with TRBD2 matching 9 bases. CDR1 LGHDT and CDR2 YNNKEL come from the germline V gene (reference sequence). Trimming at V came to 1 base and at J to 2 bases, leaving 2 bases not matched to a gene. The CDR3 loop spans 16 amino acids.

This clone was observed a handful of times. J is TRBJ1-1 and V is TRBV7-9; D ambiguous. Germline values: CDR1 SEHNR, CDR2 FQNEAQ (reference sequence). V lost 7 bases, J lost 5 bases, and 11 bases lay in between. The CDR3 loop spans 12 amino acids. CDR3 region: CASIFTGTEAFF. In DNA form, the CDR3 reads TGTGCCAGCATCTTTACGGGGACTGAAGCTTTCTTT.

This clone was counted many times. The CDR3 end shows no conserved phenylalanine or tryptophan, and so a read error is likely. The chain employs TRBV6-1 and TRBJ1-5, with 7 bases fitting TRBD1. V lost 6 bases, J lost 1 base, and 3 bases stayed unmatched. The length of the CDR3 is 14 residues. Germline V gene sequence: CDR1 MNHNS, CDR2 SASEGT. The CDR3, as DNA: TGTGCCAGCAGCCGGGACAGAAGCAATCAGCCCCAGCATCTT. It is translated as CASSRDRSNQPQHL.

Details on this clone: This likely comes from a read error, as the CDR3 has no conserved phenylalanine or tryptophan at its end. The chain employs TRBV5-6 and TRBJ2-7, with D tentatively TRBD2 (5 bases). The V gene's germline CDR1 is SGHDT and CDR2 YYEEEE. CDR3 length equals 16 residues. V was trimmed by 4 bases and J by 0 bases, leaving 17 bases between them. CDR3 in DNA: TGTGCCAGCAGCCTTCCGCTCCGGGGAAGCTCCTACGAGCAGTACCTC. As protein: CASSLPLRGSSYEQYL.

This clone was detected many times. The rearrangement joins TRBV5-1 to TRBJ2-7, with 12 positions matching TRBD2. Germline trimming cut 1 base from V and 5 bases from J; bases unmatched to any gene: 16. The length of the CDR3 is 19 residues. Germline V gives CDR1 SGHRS, CDR2 YFSETQ. The CDR3 protein is CASSLRLAGVRSYINEQYF. The CDR3 coding sequence is TGCGCCAGCAGCTTGAGACTAGCGGGAGTCCGTTCCTATATCAACGAGCAGTACTTC.

By sample share, this clone is large (0.1 to 1%). The rearrangement links TRBV6-1 to TRBJ2-3; TRBD1 agrees at 8 bases. The germline V gene encodes CDR1 MNHNS and CDR2 SASEGT. The ends lost 6 bases at V and 0 bases at J; junction bases unmatched: 8. The CDR3 has 16 amino acids. CDR3 in DNA: TGTGCCAGCAGCGAATCTTGGACAGGGAGCACAGATACGCAGTATTTT. It translates to CASSESWTGSTDTQYF.